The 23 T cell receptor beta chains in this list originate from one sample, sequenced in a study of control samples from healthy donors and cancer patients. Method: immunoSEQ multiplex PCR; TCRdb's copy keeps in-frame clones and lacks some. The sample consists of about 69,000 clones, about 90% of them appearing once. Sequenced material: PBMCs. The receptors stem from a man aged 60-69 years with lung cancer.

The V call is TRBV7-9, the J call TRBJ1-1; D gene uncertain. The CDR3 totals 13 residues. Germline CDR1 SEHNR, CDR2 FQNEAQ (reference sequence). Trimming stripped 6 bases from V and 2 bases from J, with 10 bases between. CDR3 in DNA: TGTGCCAGCAGATTAAGCGTAAACACTGAAGCTTTCTTT. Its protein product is CASRLSVNTEAFF.

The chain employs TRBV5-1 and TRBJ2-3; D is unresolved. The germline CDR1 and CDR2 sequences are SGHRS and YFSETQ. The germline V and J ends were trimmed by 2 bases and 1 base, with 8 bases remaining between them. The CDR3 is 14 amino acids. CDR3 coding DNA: TGCGCCAGCAGCTTCACTGGGGGCACAGATACGCAGTATTTT. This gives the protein CASSFTGGTDTQYF.

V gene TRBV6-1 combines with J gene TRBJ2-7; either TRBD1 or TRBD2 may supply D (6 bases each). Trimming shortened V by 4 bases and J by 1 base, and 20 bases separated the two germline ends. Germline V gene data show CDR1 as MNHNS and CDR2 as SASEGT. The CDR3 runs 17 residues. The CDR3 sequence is CASSVGGSTWESYEQYF. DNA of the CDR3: TGTGCCAGCAGTGTCGGGGGCAGCACCTGGGAATCCTACGAGCAGTACTTC.

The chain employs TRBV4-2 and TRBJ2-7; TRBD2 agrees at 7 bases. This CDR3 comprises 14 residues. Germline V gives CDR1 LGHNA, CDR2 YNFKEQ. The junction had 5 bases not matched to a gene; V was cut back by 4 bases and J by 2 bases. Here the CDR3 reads CASSLIAGTYEQYF. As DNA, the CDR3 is TGTGCCAGCAGCCTCATAGCGGGCACCTACGAGCAGTACTTC.

CDR3 DNA: TGTGCCAGCAGCCGCCAACTAGCAGATACGCAGTATTTT. As protein: CASSRQLADTQYF. This rearrangement joins TRBV12-3 or TRBV12-4 to TRBJ2-3, with D possibly matching TRBD2 (5 bases). V gave up 6 bases and J gave up 4 bases, with 11 bases separating them. The CDR3 spans 13 residues.

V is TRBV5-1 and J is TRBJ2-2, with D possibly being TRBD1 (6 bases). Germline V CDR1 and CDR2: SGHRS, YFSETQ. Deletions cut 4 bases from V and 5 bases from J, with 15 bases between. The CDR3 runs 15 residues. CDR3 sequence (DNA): TGCGCCAGCAGCCCGCGAGAGGGGGTAACCGGGGAGCTGTTTTTT. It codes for CASSPREGVTGELFF.

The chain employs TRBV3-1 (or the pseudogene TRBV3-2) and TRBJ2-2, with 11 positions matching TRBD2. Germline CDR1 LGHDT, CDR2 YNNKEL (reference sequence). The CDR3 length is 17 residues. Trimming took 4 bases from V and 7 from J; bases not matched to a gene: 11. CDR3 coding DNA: TGTGCCAGCAGCCCGTCTAGCGGGGGGCCCATCGGCGGGGAGCTGTTTTTT. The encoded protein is CASSPSSGGPIGGELFF.

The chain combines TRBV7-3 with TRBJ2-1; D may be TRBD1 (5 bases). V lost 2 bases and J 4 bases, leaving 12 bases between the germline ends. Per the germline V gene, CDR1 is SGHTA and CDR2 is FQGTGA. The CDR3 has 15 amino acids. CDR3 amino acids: CASSLLWTPYNEQFF. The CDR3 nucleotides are TGTGCCAGCAGCTTACTCTGGACACCATACAATGAGCAGTTCTTC.

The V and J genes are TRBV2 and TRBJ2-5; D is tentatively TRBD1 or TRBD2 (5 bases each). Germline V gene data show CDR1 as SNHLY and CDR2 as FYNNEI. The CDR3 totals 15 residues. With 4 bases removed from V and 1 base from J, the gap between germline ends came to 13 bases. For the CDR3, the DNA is TGTGCCAGCAGTGGGCGTGGGGGTCCCCAAGAGACCCAGTACTTC. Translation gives CASSGRGGPQETQYF.

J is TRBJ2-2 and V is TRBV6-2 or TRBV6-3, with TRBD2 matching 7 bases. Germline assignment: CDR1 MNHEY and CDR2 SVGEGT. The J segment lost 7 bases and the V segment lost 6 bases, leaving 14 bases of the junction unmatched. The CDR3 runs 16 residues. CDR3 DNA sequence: TGTGCCAGCAGCCCTGTATGGGGGGGAAAGAGCGGGGAGCTGTTTTTT. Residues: CASSPVWGGKSGELFF.

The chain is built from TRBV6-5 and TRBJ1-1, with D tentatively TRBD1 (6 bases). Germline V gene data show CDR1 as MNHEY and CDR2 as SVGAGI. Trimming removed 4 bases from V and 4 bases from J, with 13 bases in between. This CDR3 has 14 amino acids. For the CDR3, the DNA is TGTGCCAGCAGTTGGGTACAGGGAGGCACTGAAGCTTTCTTT. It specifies CASSWVQGGTEAFF.

The CDR3 protein is CASSPSASGPYGYTF. The CDR3 nucleotides read TGCGCCAGCAGTCCTTCAGCTTCGGGACCCTATGGCTACACCTTC. The V and J genes are TRBV10-2 and TRBJ1-2, with D tentatively TRBD1 (5 bases). This CDR3 has 15 residues. Deletions cut 5 bases from V and 4 bases from J, with 17 bases between. Germline V gene data show CDR1 as WSHSY and CDR2 as SAAADI.

The CDR3 reads CASSLRTGSGANVLTF. The CDR3 DNA reads as TGCGCCAGCAGCTTGAGGACAGGGTCTGGGGCCAACGTCCTGACTTTC. The V and J genes are TRBV5-1 and TRBJ2-6; 8 nucleotides align to TRBD1. V shed 1 base and J 1 base; nucleotides not matched to a gene: 1. Germline V lookup: CDR1 SGHRS, CDR2 YFSETQ. The CDR3 covers 16 residues.

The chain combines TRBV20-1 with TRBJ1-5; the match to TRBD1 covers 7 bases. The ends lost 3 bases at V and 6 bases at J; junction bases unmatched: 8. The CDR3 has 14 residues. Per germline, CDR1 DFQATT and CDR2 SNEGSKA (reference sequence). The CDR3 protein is CSASLGGASQPQHF. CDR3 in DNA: TGCAGTGCTAGTCTAGGGGGCGCGAGTCAGCCCCAGCATTTT.

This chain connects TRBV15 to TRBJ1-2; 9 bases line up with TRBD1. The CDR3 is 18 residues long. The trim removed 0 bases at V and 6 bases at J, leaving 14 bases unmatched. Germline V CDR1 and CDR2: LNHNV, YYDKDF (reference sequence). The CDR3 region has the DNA TGTGCCACCAGCAGAGATCTGACCCTGGGACAGGGTAGGGATGGCTACACCTTC. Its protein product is CATSRDLTLGQGRDGYTF.

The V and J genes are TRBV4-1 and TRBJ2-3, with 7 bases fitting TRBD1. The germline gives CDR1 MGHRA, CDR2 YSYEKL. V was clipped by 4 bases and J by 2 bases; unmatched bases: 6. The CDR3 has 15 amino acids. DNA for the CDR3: TGCGCCAGCAGCCCCGGGGACAGACACACAGATACGCAGTATTTT. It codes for CASSPGDRHTDTQYF.

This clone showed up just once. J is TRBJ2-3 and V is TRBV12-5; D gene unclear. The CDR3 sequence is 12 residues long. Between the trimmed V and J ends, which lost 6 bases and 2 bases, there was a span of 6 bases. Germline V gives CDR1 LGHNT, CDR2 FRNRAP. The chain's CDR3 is CASGPHTDTQYF. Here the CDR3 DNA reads TGTGCTAGTGGCCCCCACACAGATACGCAGTATTTT.

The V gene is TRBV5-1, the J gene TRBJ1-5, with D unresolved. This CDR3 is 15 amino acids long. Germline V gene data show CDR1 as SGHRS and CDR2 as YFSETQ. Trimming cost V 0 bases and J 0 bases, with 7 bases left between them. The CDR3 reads CASSLERTSNQPQHF. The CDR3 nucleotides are TGCGCCAGCAGCTTGGAGCGGACTAGCAATCAGCCCCAGCATTTT.

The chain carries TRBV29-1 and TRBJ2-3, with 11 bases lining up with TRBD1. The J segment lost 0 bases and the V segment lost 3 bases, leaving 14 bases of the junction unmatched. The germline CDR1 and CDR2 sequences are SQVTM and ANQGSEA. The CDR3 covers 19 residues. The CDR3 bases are TGCAGCGTTGAGCTTCCGGGACAGGGGGTGTTTTTGAGCACAGATACGCAGTATTTT. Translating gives CSVELPGQGVFLSTDTQYF.

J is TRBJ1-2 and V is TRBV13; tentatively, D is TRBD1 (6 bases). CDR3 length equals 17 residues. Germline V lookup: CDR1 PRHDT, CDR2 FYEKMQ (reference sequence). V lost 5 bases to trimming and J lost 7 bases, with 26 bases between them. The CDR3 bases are TGTGCCAGCAGCACACCAGCGAACAGGGCTAGTAGGGGTGGCTACACCTTC. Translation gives CASSTPANRASRGGYTF.

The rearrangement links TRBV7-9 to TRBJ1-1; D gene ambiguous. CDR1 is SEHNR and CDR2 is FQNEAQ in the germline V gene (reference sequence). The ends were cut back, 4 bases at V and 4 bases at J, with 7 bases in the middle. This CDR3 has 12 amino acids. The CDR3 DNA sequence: TGTGCCAGCAGCTATGGACTCACTGAAGCTTTCTTT. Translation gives CASSYGLTEAFF.

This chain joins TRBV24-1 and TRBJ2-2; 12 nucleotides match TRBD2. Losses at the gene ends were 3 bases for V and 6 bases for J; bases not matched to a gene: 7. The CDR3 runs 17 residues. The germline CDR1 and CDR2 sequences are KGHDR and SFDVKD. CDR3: CATSDTSGGKKAGELFF. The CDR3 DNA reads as TGTGCCACCAGTGATACTAGCGGGGGGAAGAAAGCCGGGGAGCTGTTTTTT.

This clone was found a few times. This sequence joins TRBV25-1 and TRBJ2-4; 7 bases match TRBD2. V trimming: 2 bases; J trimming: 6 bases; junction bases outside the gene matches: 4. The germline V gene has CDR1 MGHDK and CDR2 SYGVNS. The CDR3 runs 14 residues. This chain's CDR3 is CASSELGEGNIQYF. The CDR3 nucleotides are TGTGCCAGCAGTGAACTTGGGGAGGGAAACATTCAGTACTTC.